Each of the 20 T cell receptor beta chains below was sequenced from the same sample in a study of response to subunit inactivated influenza vaccine. In TCRdb, the RT-PCR reads were re-called with MiXCR into one record per CDR3 protein. The sample has 600,000 to 700,000 distinct CDR3 sequences, 12% to 15% seen once; the top ten hold about 7.4%. Sequencing used PBMCs from blood, obtained approximately 15 days before vaccination. These TCRs come from a man aged 50 or older who received an inactivated influenza vaccine.

The chain employs TRBV21-1 and TRBJ1-5; TRBD1 is the table's D call, not checked against the DNA. TRBV21-1 is a recognized pseudogene. The CDR3 covers 15 residues. CDR3: CASSKDWGRYQPQHF. The CDR3 DNA is TGTGCCAGCAGCAAAGATTGGGGGAGATATCAGCCCCAGCATTTT.

V and J are TRBV3-1 and TRBJ2-2, with unresolved D. Trimming took 0 bases from V and 3 from J, leaving 11 bases between them. Germline CDR1 and CDR2: LGHDT and YNNKEL (reference sequence). The CDR3 loop spans 16 amino acids. CDR3 bases: TGTGCCAGCAGCCAAGATGAGAGGCGGTACACCGGGGAGCTGTTTTTT. Translation gives CASSQDERRYTGELFF.

The table lists this clonotype with a few counts. V gene TRBV6-2 or TRBV6-3 combines with J gene TRBJ2-3, with TRBD2 matching over 14 bases. The V gene's germline CDR1 is MNHEY and CDR2 SVGEGT. The CDR3 length is 21 residues. V was clipped by 7 bases and J by 4 bases; unmatched bases: 22. For the CDR3, the DNA is TGTGCCAGCATCTCCGCCTGGGGACTAGCGGGAGTTTCGGCAAACTCAGATACGCAGTATTTT. As protein: CASISAWGLAGVSANSDTQYF.

This clonotype appeared many times. The chain carries TRBV28 and TRBJ2-3; 9 bases agree with TRBD1. Germline assignment: CDR1 MDHEN and CDR2 SYDVKM. This CDR3 region has 16 residues. V trimming: 2 bases; J trimming: 3 bases; junction bases outside the gene matches: 6. CDR3 nucleotides: TGTGCCAGCAGTTTACCGGGACAGGGCCAAACAGATACGCAGTATTTT. Translated: CASSLPGQGQTDTQYF. Looking up the rest from reference TRBV28 and TRBJ2-3 gives the full variable domain: DVKVTQSSRYLVKRTGEKVFLECVQDMDHENMFWYRQDPGLGLRLIYFSYDVKMKEKGDIPEGYSVSREKKERFSLILESASTNQTSMYLCASSLPGQGQTDTQYFGPGTRLTVL.

This clonotype was counted a single time. The V gene is TRBV6-1, the J gene TRBJ2-7, with D possibly being TRBD2 (5 bases). Germline V gene lookup returns CDR1 MNHNS and CDR2 SASEGT. This CDR3 contains 12 residues. V was shortened by 7 bases and J by 3 bases, with 10 bases between the two germline ends. DNA for the CDR3: TGTGCCAGCACCTTTAGCGACTACGAGCAGTACTTC. It specifies CASTFSDYEQYF.

This clonotype was recorded a few times. The chain couples TRBV2 to TRBJ1-4; D is undetermined. The CDR3 has 14 residues. Trimming stripped 1 base from V and 7 bases from J, with 10 bases between. Germline CDR1 reads SNHLY; CDR2 reads FYNNEI. The CDR3 here is CASSEGQRSEKLFF. DNA for the CDR3: TGTGCCAGCAGTGAAGGGCAGAGGAGTGAAAAACTGTTTTTT.

This clonotype was found a few times. The rearrangement uses TRBV9 and TRBJ1-5; no firm D call. Trimming took off 0 bases at V and 2 bases at J, with 9 bases between the two ends. Germline values: CDR1 SGDLS, CDR2 YYNGEE. This CDR3 contains 15 residues. The CDR3 reads CASSVDRGGNQPQHF. The CDR3 region has the DNA TGTGCCAGCAGCGTAGACCGGGGAGGCAATCAGCCCCAGCATTTT.

This clonotype was seen at least ten times. This rearrangement joins TRBV11-2 to TRBJ1-3, with D perhaps TRBD1 (6 bases). Germline CDR1 is SGHAT and CDR2 is FQNNGV. The CDR3 sequence is 16 residues long. V gave up 1 base and J gave up 0 bases, with 10 bases separating them. In DNA form, the CDR3 reads TGTGCCAGCAGCTTAGCCGGACAGTTCTCTGGAAACACCATATATTTT. As protein: CASSLAGQFSGNTIYF.

V is TRBV10-3 and J is TRBJ2-5; 9 positions agree with TRBD2. Germline assignment: CDR1 ENHRY and CDR2 SYGVKD. J gave up 3 bases and V 2 bases, and 4 bases lay outside the gene matches. CDR3 size: 15 residues. The CDR3 DNA reads as TGTGCCATCAGTGAGAGTCTAGCGGGGAAAGAGACCCAGTACTTC. This gives the protein CAISESLAGKETQYF.

The V gene is TRBV20-1, the J gene TRBJ2-7; 15 bases are shared with TRBD2. The germline V gene has CDR1 DFQATT and CDR2 SNEGSKA (reference sequence). This CDR3 is 15 amino acids long. V trimming: 0 bases; J trimming: 6 bases; junction bases outside the gene matches: 3. CDR3 bases: TGCAGTGCTAGAGATTGGACTAGCGGGGGGGCCGAGCAGTACTTC. Translated, it gives CSARDWTSGGAEQYF.

There are many counts of this clonotype. This chain connects TRBV25-1 to TRBJ1-5; D is possibly TRBD1 (6 bases). Germline CDR1 MGHDK, CDR2 SYGVNS. The CDR3 is 14 amino acids. V was trimmed by 4 bases and J by 5 bases, leaving 12 bases between them. CDR3 amino acids: CASSAQGLHQPQHF. The DNA for the CDR3 is TGTGCCAGCAGTGCACAGGGACTGCATCAGCCCCAGCATTTT.

This clonotype was detected ten times or more. The chain has TRBV5-1 and TRBJ2-7; 9 bases are shared with TRBD1. CDR3 size: 14 residues. Germline CDR1 reads SGHRS; CDR2 reads YFSETQ. The J segment lost 6 bases and the V segment lost 0 bases, leaving 4 bases of the junction unmatched. The CDR3 coding sequence is TGCGCCAGCAGCTTGGGGGACAGGGATTCCGAGCAGTACTTC. Amino acid sequence: CASSLGDRDSEQYF.

This chain joins TRBV7-2 and TRBJ2-7; 8 bases align to TRBD2. V was pared by 5 bases and J by 1 base, with 10 bases of the junction left unmatched. The CDR3 is 16 residues long. Germline V gene data show CDR1 as SGHTA and CDR2 as FQGNSA. The CDR3 sequence: CASSPSRAGASYEQYF. CDR3 in DNA: TGTGCCAGCAGCCCCAGTAGAGCGGGAGCGTCCTACGAGCAGTACTTC. The full variable domain, its missing parts supplied by reference TRBV7-2 and TRBJ2-7, is GAGVSQSPSNKVTEKGKDVELRCDPISGHTALYWYRQSLGQGLEFLIYFQGNSAPDKSGLPSDRFSAERTGGSVSTLTIQRTQQEDSAVYLCASSPSRAGASYEQYFGPGTRLTVT.

This clonotype was counted only a few times. V is TRBV27 and J is TRBJ2-7; TRBD1 matches 7 bases. The CDR3 runs 15 residues. V trimming: 5 bases; J trimming: 8 bases; junction bases outside the gene matches: 15. Germline-derived CDR1 and CDR2 are MNHEY and SMNVEV (reference sequence). This CDR3 is CASSPRPNRGWKQYF. In nucleotides, the CDR3 is TGTGCCAGCAGTCCTCGCCCCAACAGGGGATGGAAGCAGTACTTC.

This clonotype was picked up many times. The chain recombines TRBV27 with TRBJ2-5, with D perhaps matching TRBD1 (6 bases). V was shortened by 3 bases and J by 3 bases, with 20 bases between the two germline ends. The V gene's germline CDR1 is MNHEY and CDR2 SMNVEV (reference sequence). The CDR3 sequence is 17 residues long. CDR3 sequence (DNA): TGTGCCAGCAGTTTGTATCCGGGTCCTAGGGGGAAAGAGACCCAGTACTTC. Amino acids: CASSLYPGPRGKETQYF.

The V gene is TRBV6-2 or TRBV6-3, the J gene TRBJ2-1; tentative D call: TRBD2 (6 bases). The germline V gene encodes CDR1 MNHEY and CDR2 SVGEGT. The CDR3 consists of 18 residues. The V end was cut by 2 bases, the J end by 7 bases, with 24 bases between. The CDR3: CASSYHSQEKGRRNEQFF. In nucleotides, the CDR3 is TGTGCCAGCAGTTACCACTCTCAGGAGAAGGGGAGGAGGAATGAGCAGTTCTTC.

The table lists this clonotype with a few counts. The chain has TRBV20-1 and TRBJ2-7; 8 bases align to TRBD1. This CDR3 is built from 14 residues. From germline, CDR1 is DFQATT and CDR2 SNEGSKA (reference sequence). The J segment lost 6 bases and the V segment lost 3 bases, leaving 10 bases of the junction unmatched. CDR3 in DNA: TGCAGTGCTAGGGAGACAGGGGTGAGTGGCGAGCAGTACTTC. Residues: CSARETGVSGEQYF.

This clonotype has a count of ten or more. This chain links TRBV12-3 or TRBV12-4 with TRBJ2-2; the match to TRBD1 covers 9 bases. Unmatched junction bases numbered 15, after V lost 7 bases and J lost 3 bases. The CDR3 contains 18 residues. For the CDR3, the DNA is TGTGCCAGCACTTCGCCCTGGGAAGACAGGGGGTACACCGGGGAGCTGTTTTTT. Protein sequence: CASTSPWEDRGYTGELFF.

This clonotype was seen only a few times. The chain recombines TRBV29-1 with TRBJ1-2; the match to TRBD1 covers 9 bases. V lost 7 bases to trimming and J lost 7 bases; unmatched junction nucleotides: 7. This CDR3 contains 12 residues. Germline V gene data show CDR1 as SQVTM and CDR2 as ANQGSEA. The CDR3 loop reads CSGGTGISGYTF. In DNA form, the CDR3 reads TGCAGCGGGGGGACAGGGATCTCTGGCTACACCTTC.

This clonotype was seen repeatedly, ten times or more. The V gene is TRBV12-3 or TRBV12-4, the J gene TRBJ1-3; D not resolved. Trimming removed 2 bases at V and 0 bases at J, with 5 bases between. The CDR3 contains 14 residues. The CDR3 protein is CASSLFNSGNTIYF. The CDR3 DNA sequence: TGTGCCAGCAGTTTATTTAACTCTGGAAACACCATATATTTT.